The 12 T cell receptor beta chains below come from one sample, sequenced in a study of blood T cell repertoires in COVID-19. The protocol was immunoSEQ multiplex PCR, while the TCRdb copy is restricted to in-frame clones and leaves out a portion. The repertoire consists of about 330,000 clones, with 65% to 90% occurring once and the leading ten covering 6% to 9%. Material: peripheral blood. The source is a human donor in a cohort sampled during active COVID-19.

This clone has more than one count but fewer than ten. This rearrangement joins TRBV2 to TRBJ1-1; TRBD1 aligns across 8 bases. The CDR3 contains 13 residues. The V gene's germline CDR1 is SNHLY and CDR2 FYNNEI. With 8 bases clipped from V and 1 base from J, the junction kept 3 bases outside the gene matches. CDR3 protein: CASSGQANTEAFF. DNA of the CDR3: TGTGCCAGCTCGGGACAGGCGAACACTGAAGCTTTCTTT.

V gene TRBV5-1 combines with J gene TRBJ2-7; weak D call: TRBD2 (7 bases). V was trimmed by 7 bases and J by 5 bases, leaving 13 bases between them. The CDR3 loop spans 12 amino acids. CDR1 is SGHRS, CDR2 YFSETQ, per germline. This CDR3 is CASSGGTDEQYF. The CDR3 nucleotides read TGCGCCAGCTCGGGGGGCACGGACGAGCAGTACTTC.

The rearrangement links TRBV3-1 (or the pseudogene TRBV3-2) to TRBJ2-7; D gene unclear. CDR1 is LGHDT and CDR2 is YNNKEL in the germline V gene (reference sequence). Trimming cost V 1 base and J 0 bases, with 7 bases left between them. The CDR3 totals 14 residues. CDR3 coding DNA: TGTGCCAGCAGCCAAGGAGTTGACTCCTACGAGCAGTACTTC. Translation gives CASSQGVDSYEQYF.

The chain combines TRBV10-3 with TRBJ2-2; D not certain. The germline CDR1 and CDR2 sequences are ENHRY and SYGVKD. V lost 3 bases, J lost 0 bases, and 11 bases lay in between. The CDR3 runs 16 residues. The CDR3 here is CAISDSTEPNTGELFF. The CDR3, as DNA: TGTGCCATCAGTGATTCCACAGAACCGAACACCGGGGAGCTGTTTTTT.

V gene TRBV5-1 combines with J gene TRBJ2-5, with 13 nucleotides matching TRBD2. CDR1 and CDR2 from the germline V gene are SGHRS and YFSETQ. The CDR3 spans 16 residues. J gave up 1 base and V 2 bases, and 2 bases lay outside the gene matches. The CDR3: CASSLGLAGAQETQYF. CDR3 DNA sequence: TGCGCCAGCAGCTTAGGACTAGCGGGGGCCCAAGAGACCCAGTACTTC. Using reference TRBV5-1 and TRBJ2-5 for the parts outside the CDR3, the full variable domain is KAGVTQTPRYLIKTRGQQVTLSCSPISGHRSVSWYQQTPGQGLQFLFEYFSETQRNKGNFPGRFSGRQFSNSRSEMNVSTLELGDSALYLCASSLGLAGAQETQYFGPGTRLLVL.

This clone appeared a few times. CDR3 nucleotide sequence: TGTGCCAGCAGTCGGGACAGGGGAATGAGCACTGAAGCTTTCTTT. It codes for CASSRDRGMSTEAFF. This chain joins TRBV6-5 and TRBJ1-1; 10 bases align to TRBD1. The germline gives CDR1 MNHEY, CDR2 SVGAGI. The CDR3 has 15 amino acids. V was pared by 5 bases and J by 4 bases, with 7 bases of the junction left unmatched.

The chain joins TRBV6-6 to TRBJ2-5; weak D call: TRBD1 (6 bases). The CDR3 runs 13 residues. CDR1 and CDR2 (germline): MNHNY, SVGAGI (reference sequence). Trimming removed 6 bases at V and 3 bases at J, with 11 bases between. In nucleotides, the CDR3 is TGTGCCAGCAGCCCTACAGGGAAAGAGACCCAGTACTTC. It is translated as CASSPTGKETQYF.

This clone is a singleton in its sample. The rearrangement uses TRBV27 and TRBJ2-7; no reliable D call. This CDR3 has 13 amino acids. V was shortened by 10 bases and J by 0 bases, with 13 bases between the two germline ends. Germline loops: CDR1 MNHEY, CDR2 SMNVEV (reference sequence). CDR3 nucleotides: TGTGCCACCGGTCCCCGGGTCTCCTACGAGCAGTACTTC. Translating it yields CATGPRVSYEQYF.

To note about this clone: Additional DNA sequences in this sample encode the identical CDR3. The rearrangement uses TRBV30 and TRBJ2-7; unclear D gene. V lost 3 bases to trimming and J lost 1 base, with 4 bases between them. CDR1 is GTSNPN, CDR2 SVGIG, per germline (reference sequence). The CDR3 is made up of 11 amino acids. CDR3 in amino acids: CAWSRSYEQYF. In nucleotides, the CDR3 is TGTGCCTGGAGCCGGTCCTACGAGCAGTACTTC. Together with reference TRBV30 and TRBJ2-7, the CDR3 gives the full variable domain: SQTIHQWPATLVQPVGSPLSLECTVEGTSNPNLYWYRQAAGRGLQLLFYSVGIGQISSEVPQNLSASRPQDRQFILSSKKLLLSDSGFYLCAWSRSYEQYFGPGTRLTVT.

CDR3 protein: CASSPKTSAVFNEQFF. In DNA, the CDR3 is TGTGCCAGCAGTCCCAAGACTAGCGCCGTCTTCAATGAGCAGTTCTTC. The chain recombines TRBV27 with TRBJ2-1; 8 nucleotides align to TRBD2. The J segment lost 6 bases and the V segment lost 5 bases, leaving 12 bases of the junction unmatched. The CDR3 is 16 amino acids. Germline CDR1 reads MNHEY; CDR2 reads SMNVEV (reference sequence).

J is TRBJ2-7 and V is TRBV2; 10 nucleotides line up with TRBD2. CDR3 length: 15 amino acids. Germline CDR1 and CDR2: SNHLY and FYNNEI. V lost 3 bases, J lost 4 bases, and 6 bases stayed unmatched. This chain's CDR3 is CASSDPSGGAYEQYF. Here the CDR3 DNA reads TGTGCCAGCAGTGATCCGAGCGGGGGGGCTTACGAGCAGTACTTC.

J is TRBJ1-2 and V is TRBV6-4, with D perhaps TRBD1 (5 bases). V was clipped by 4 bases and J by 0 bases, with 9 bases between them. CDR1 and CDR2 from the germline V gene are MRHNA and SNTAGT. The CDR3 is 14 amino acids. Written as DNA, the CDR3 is TGTGCCAGCAGTGCGGGGGGTACTAACTATGGCTACACCTTC. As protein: CASSAGGTNYGYTF.